This is a list of T cell receptor beta chains from one sample in a study of blood T cell repertoires in COVID-19. Libraries were prepared by immunoSEQ multiplex PCR; TCRdb keeps only in-frame clonotypes and omits some of them. Here the sample spans around 230,000 clones, roughly 80% being singletons. Input material: peripheral blood. The source of these receptors is a woman aged 60-75 years with active or convalescent COVID-19. Both conserved end residues are part of each CDR3. The order of the fields is V gene, J gene, D gene, clone size, CDR3 DNA, CDR3 protein. A D gene is named only where the DNA matches it firmly. The size field is filled for only some rows; it gives once, few, many or a size class.

v_call: TRBV19
j_call: TRBJ2-6
d_call: -
clone_size: -
cdr3_nt: TGTGCCAGTAGTATACCCGGGTTGTCCGGGGCCAACGTCCTGACTTTC
cdr3_aa: CASSIPGLSGANVLTF

v_call: TRBV6-5
j_call: TRBJ2-1
d_call: -
clone_size: once
cdr3_nt: TGTGCCAGCAGTTACTCGTCAGGGTGGAATGATGAGCAGTTCTTC
cdr3_aa: CASSYSSGWNDEQFF

v_call: TRBV6-6
j_call: TRBJ2-5
d_call: -
clone_size: -
cdr3_nt: TGTGCCAGCAGTTACAGCGGCTATCCTGGGGAGACCCAGTACTTC
cdr3_aa: CASSYSGYPGETQYF

v_call: TRBV5-5
j_call: TRBJ1-4
d_call: -
clone_size: -
cdr3_nt: TGTGCCAGCAGCTTGAATTGGGGGGATGAAAAACTGTTTTTT
cdr3_aa: CASSLNWGDEKLFF

v_call: TRBV5-1
j_call: TRBJ1-2
d_call: -
clone_size: once
cdr3_nt: TGCGCCAGCAGCTTGAGACAGGCAACTGCTCTGACCTCTAACTATGGCTACACCTTC
cdr3_aa: CASSLRQATALTSNYGYTF

v_call: TRBV9
j_call: TRBJ2-7
d_call: -
clone_size: -
cdr3_nt: TGTGCCAGCAGCGGAGGGGCGGGACCGGACCACGAGCAGTACTTC
cdr3_aa: CASSGGAGPDHEQYF

v_call: TRBV3-1/TRBV3-2
j_call: TRBJ2-3
d_call: TRBD2
clone_size: -
cdr3_nt: TGTGCCAGCAGCCCCGGACTAGCGAGGAGCACAGATACGCAGTATTTT
cdr3_aa: CASSPGLARSTDTQYF

v_call: TRBV10-2
j_call: TRBJ1-3
d_call: -
clone_size: -
cdr3_nt: TGCGCCAGCAGTGAGGGCTCCAGTACTGGAAACACCATATATTTT
cdr3_aa: CASSEGSSTGNTIYF

v_call: TRBV4-3
j_call: TRBJ2-7
d_call: -
clone_size: -
cdr3_nt: TGCGCCACCTCCGGGGGATCCGAGCAGTACTTC
cdr3_aa: CATSGGSEQYF

v_call: TRBV25-1
j_call: TRBJ2-4
d_call: TRBD1
clone_size: once
cdr3_nt: TGTGCCACCGCGACAGGGGACGGAAACATTCAGTACTTC
cdr3_aa: CATATGDGNIQYF

v_call: TRBV19
j_call: TRBJ1-1
d_call: -
clone_size: -
cdr3_nt: TGTGCCAGTAGTATTCGGCACGGAGGTGACACTGAAGCTTTCTTT
cdr3_aa: CASSIRHGGDTEAFF

v_call: TRBV15
j_call: TRBJ1-5
d_call: TRBD1
clone_size: -
cdr3_nt: TGTGCCACCAGCAGGACAGGGGGCTTTAGCAATCAGCCCCAGCATTTT
cdr3_aa: CATSRTGGFSNQPQHF

v_call: TRBV7-8
j_call: TRBJ2-1
d_call: TRBD2
clone_size: few
cdr3_nt: TGTGCCAGCAGCTTAAGCCACGCGGGGGGTCTTGACAATGAGCAGTTCTTC
cdr3_aa: CASSLSHAGGLDNEQFF

v_call: TRBV7-6
j_call: TRBJ2-3
d_call: -
clone_size: -
cdr3_nt: TGTGCCAGCAGCTTGATAGAGGCCCGCACAGATACGCAGTATTTT
cdr3_aa: CASSLIEARTDTQYF

v_call: TRBV3-1/TRBV3-2
j_call: TRBJ2-3
d_call: -
clone_size: few
cdr3_nt: TGTGCCAGCAGCCAAGATCCCTATCAAGATACGCAGTATTTT
cdr3_aa: CASSQDPYQDTQYF

v_call: TRBV6-2/TRBV6-3
j_call: TRBJ1-1
d_call: TRBD1
clone_size: -
cdr3_nt: TGTGCCAGCAGTTCCCGAGAGGGGGCTCGGATCACTGAAGCTTTCTTT
cdr3_aa: CASSSREGARITEAFF

v_call: TRBV12-5
j_call: TRBJ1-6
d_call: -
clone_size: few
cdr3_nt: TGTGCCTCTGGACAGTCTCCCTCCTATAATTCACCCCTCCACTTT
cdr3_aa: CASGQSPSYNSPLHF

v_call: TRBV2
j_call: TRBJ2-3
d_call: -
clone_size: -
cdr3_nt: TGTGCCAGCAGGAGGACAGAGTCAGATACGCAGTATTTT
cdr3_aa: CASRRTESDTQYF

v_call: TRBV9
j_call: TRBJ2-5
d_call: -
clone_size: -
cdr3_nt: TGTGCCAGCAGCCCCCGACAGGGCGGGGGGGAGACCCAGTACTTC
cdr3_aa: CASSPRQGGGETQYF

v_call: TRBV5-1
j_call: TRBJ1-2
d_call: TRBD1
clone_size: once
cdr3_nt: TGCGCCAGCAGCCGGGACAGCATCTATGGCTACACCTTC
cdr3_aa: CASSRDSIYGYTF

v_call: TRBV2
j_call: TRBJ1-2
d_call: TRBD1
clone_size: -
cdr3_nt: TGTGCCAGCACTGGACTATCAGGGGGCGCGTCTGGCTACACCTTC
cdr3_aa: CASTGLSGGASGYTF

v_call: TRBV7-3
j_call: TRBJ2-3
d_call: TRBD2
clone_size: -
cdr3_nt: TGTGCCAGCAGCTACGGGACTAGCGGGGTTGCAGATACGCAGTATTTT
cdr3_aa: CASSYGTSGVADTQYF

v_call: TRBV4-1
j_call: TRBJ1-4
d_call: -
clone_size: -
cdr3_nt: TGCGCCAGCAGCCAGGGGGAGAACAGGGTCTACGAAAAACTGTTTTTT
cdr3_aa: CASSQGENRVYEKLFF

v_call: TRBV25-1
j_call: TRBJ1-1
d_call: -
clone_size: -
cdr3_nt: TGTGCCACCAGGATGGGGAGGGGCACTGAAGCTTTCTTT
cdr3_aa: CATRMGRGTEAFF

v_call: TRBV10-3
j_call: TRBJ2-7
d_call: TRBD1
clone_size: few
cdr3_nt: TGTGCCATCGGTGGGACAGTCTCCGACGAGCAGTACTTC
cdr3_aa: CAIGGTVSDEQYF

v_call: TRBV27
j_call: TRBJ1-2
d_call: TRBD1
clone_size: -
cdr3_nt: TGTGCCAGCAGTTCCACAGGGGCCAACTATGGCTACACCTTC
cdr3_aa: CASSSTGANYGYTF

v_call: TRBV4-1
j_call: TRBJ2-7
d_call: -
clone_size: -
cdr3_nt: TGCGCCAGCAGCCAAGTTTACGAGGGCCGGAGGTACGAGCAGTACTTC
cdr3_aa: CASSQVYEGRRYEQYF

v_call: TRBV7-9
j_call: TRBJ1-5
d_call: TRBD1
clone_size: -
cdr3_nt: TGTGCCAGCAGCTTAGGGACAGGAAAATATAGCAATCAGCCCCAGCATTTT
cdr3_aa: CASSLGTGKYSNQPQHF

v_call: TRBV6-2/TRBV6-3
j_call: TRBJ2-5
d_call: -
clone_size: -
cdr3_nt: TGTGCCAGCAGCCCCCGCGACTGGGGCCCAGAGACCCAGTACTTC
cdr3_aa: CASSPRDWGPETQYF

v_call: TRBV4-3
j_call: TRBJ2-7
d_call: TRBD2
clone_size: -
cdr3_nt: TGCGCCAGCAGCCAAGAAAGCGGGATCCCCTACGAGCAGTACTTC
cdr3_aa: CASSQESGIPYEQYF

v_call: TRBV3-1/TRBV3-2
j_call: TRBJ1-5
d_call: -
clone_size: -
cdr3_nt: TGTGCCAGCAGCCACAGCGGGGGGACTAGCAATCAGCCCCAGCATTTT
cdr3_aa: CASSHSGGTSNQPQHF

v_call: TRBV18
j_call: TRBJ2-7
d_call: -
clone_size: -
cdr3_nt: TGTGCCAGCTCGCCTCCAACGGGCTCCTACGAGCAGTACTTC
cdr3_aa: CASSPPTGSYEQYF

v_call: TRBV2
j_call: TRBJ2-3
d_call: -
clone_size: -
cdr3_nt: TGTGCCAGCAGTGAAACGCGGGGCGGCACAGATACGCAGTATTTT
cdr3_aa: CASSETRGGTDTQYF

v_call: TRBV2
j_call: TRBJ1-2
d_call: -
clone_size: -
cdr3_nt: TGTGCCAGCAGTCCCCGGGGAGGCTATGGCTACACCTTC
cdr3_aa: CASSPRGGYGYTF

v_call: TRBV10-3
j_call: TRBJ2-7
d_call: TRBD1
clone_size: many
cdr3_nt: TGTGCCACAACGGGACAGGGTGACGAGCAGTACTTC
cdr3_aa: CATTGQGDEQYF

v_call: TRBV2
j_call: TRBJ1-2
d_call: -
clone_size: -
cdr3_nt: TGTGCCAGCACTGTCGACAGTCGTTCCTATGGCTACACCTTC
cdr3_aa: CASTVDSRSYGYTF

v_call: TRBV5-4
j_call: TRBJ1-2
d_call: TRBD1
clone_size: -
cdr3_nt: TGTGCCAGCAGCTCGGGACAGGGCCTTACCTATGGCTACACCTTC
cdr3_aa: CASSSGQGLTYGYTF

v_call: TRBV5-1
j_call: TRBJ2-2
d_call: TRBD2
clone_size: many
cdr3_nt: TGCGCCAGCAGCTTGCGCCTAGCGGGGGCCTCCACCGGGGAGCTGTTTTTT
cdr3_aa: CASSLRLAGASTGELFF

v_call: TRBV7-7
j_call: TRBJ2-5
d_call: TRBD1
clone_size: -
cdr3_nt: TGTGCCAGCAGCCAGACAGGGGCGGGGGAGACCCAGTACTTC
cdr3_aa: CASSQTGAGETQYF

v_call: TRBV7-6
j_call: TRBJ2-3
d_call: -
clone_size: -
cdr3_nt: TGTGCCAGCAGCTCGGCAGGTTCTAGCACAGATACGCAGTATTTT
cdr3_aa: CASSSAGSSTDTQYF

v_call: TRBV18
j_call: TRBJ2-3
d_call: -
clone_size: -
cdr3_nt: TGTGCCAGCTCACCAGGGGGGTTAACTAGCACAGATACGCAGTATTTT
cdr3_aa: CASSPGGLTSTDTQYF

v_call: TRBV15
j_call: TRBJ1-2
d_call: TRBD1
clone_size: -
cdr3_nt: TGTGCCACCAGCAGATTGGGACAGGGGGGGACTAACTATGGCTACACCTTC
cdr3_aa: CATSRLGQGGTNYGYTF

v_call: TRBV5-4
j_call: TRBJ1-1
d_call: -
clone_size: -
cdr3_nt: TGTGCCAGCAGCTTGGGACACCCGAGGGACACTGAAGCTTTCTTT
cdr3_aa: CASSLGHPRDTEAFF

v_call: TRBV3-1/TRBV3-2
j_call: TRBJ1-3
d_call: -
clone_size: -
cdr3_nt: TGTGCCAGCAGCCAAGAGCCAGTCTCTGGAAACACCATATATTTT
cdr3_aa: CASSQEPVSGNTIYF